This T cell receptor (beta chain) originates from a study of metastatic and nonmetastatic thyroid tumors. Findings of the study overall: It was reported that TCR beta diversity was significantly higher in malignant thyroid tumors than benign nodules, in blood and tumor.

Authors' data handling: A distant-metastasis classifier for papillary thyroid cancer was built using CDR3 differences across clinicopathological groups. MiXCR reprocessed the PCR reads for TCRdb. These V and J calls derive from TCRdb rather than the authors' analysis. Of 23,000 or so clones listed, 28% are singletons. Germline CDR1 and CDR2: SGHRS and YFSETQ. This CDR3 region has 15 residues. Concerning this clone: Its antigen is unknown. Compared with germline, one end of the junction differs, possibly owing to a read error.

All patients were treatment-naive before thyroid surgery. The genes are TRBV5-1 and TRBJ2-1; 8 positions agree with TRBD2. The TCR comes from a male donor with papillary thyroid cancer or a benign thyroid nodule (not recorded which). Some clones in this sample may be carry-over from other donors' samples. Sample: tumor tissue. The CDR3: CASSSIAGYYNERFF. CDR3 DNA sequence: TGCGCCAGCAGCTCAATAGCGGGATACTACAATGAGCGGTTCTTC.